This entry features one T cell receptor beta chain sequence. This clone's antigen is unknown. In total, 600 or so healthy bone marrow donors made up the cohort. At the time of sampling, all cohort members were nominally healthy, though unrecorded immune exposures were likely present. The donor tested CMV seropositive and was one of the 289 seropositive cohort members. A peripheral blood sample was collected from each donor, and TCR beta sequencing was performed on peripheral blood mononuclear cells. The Qiagen DNeasy Blood Extraction Kit was used to extract genomic DNA from the blood cell samples. This sample is drawn from a study of cytomegalovirus exposure and HLA in healthy donors listed by TCRdb under 2017. Background for the entire study: According to an earlier analysis of a few hundred of the donors, about 180 million T cells yielded 117 million unique TCR beta sequences and approximately 300 Gb of sequence data. Typing coverage differed by locus: A, B, C, DRB1 and DQB1 were typed in roughly 629-630 donors, DQA1 in about 560, DPA1 in 600 to 610, and DPB1 in 450 to 480. The study combined high-throughput TCR immunosequencing, statistical association of individual TCRs with disease status, and machine learning to predict cytomegalovirus infection status. HLA typing included class I and class II loci at four-digit resolution. Four to six DR-DQ haplotypes were handled as single units for association and clustering, since linkage in the cohort was strong. In addition to the first cohort of around 670 subjects, a separate validation cohort of 130 or so different subjects was used. Rather than using new phenotypic data, the later analysis identified candidate immune exposures from TCR beta sequences and from how often those sequences occurred across donors. A later analysis re-analyzed previously published TCR beta repertoires from hundreds of donors and added high-resolution HLA genotyping to study TCR occurrence patterns. The study aimed to test whether cataloging public T cell receptors could reveal signatures of past pathogen exposure. A later genetic analysis used genome-wide SNP genotypes for about three fifths of the roughly 700 donors, treating that subset as a discovery cohort. On average, roughly 240,000 unique TCR beta nucleotide sequences were sequenced per donor among 398 genotyped donors of the cohort, with 15% to 20% of those sequences being non-productive. In an earlier analysis of roughly 580 of the donors, high-throughput TCR beta sequencing was used to judge whether each TCR beta V gene segment behaved as functional or pseudogenic. Among the roughly 430 genotyped donors, 81% belonged to the genetic ancestry cluster associated with self-reported Caucasian donors. The study profiled the T cell repertoires of 500 to 800 subjects by immunosequencing and related them to cytomegalovirus serostatus. All discovery cohort repertoires had been generated using a single sequencing platform. Donor age, sex, ethnicity and CMV serostatus were compiled alongside the repertoire data. An early release that covered about 600 HLA-typed donors contained around 330 gigabases of sequencing data and 75 million to 100 million unique TCR sequences. Summary of the overall study and its limitations: Cytomegalovirus status was reported to be diagnosed by the classifier with high specificity and sensitivity in both the original and validation cohorts. Most TCR sequences were seen in very few donors, while some public TCRs were found in many individuals. Compared with equally common non-associated chains, HLA-associated TCR beta chains in a later analysis were more clonally expanded and had lower generation probabilities. A later genetic analysis associated a missense DCLRE1C variant with V-gene and J-gene trimming of TCR beta chains, and an independent cohort replicated the association. A later analysis found that TCR association rates varied across HLA loci, with DRB1 alleles showing the most associated TCRs and HLA-C alleles the fewest. Because counts were too low, seventeen rarely observed V segments, including chromosome 9 orphons, were left out of the earlier analysis of 500 to 750 of the donors. In a later genetic analysis, fewer N-insertions in productive TCRs were reported among donors in an Asian-associated ancestry cluster than the approximately 630-donor mean. When HLA alleles, especially DR and DQ, strongly co-occurred, attributing TCR associations to individual alleles was difficult. Only TCR beta chains were sequenced in this cohort, and the absence of alpha or paired-chain data limited detectable features. Specific HLA alleles were associated with around 18,000 TCR beta sequences at a false discovery rate of 0.05 in a later analysis. In an earlier analysis of fewer than 750 of the donors, most TCR beta V segments were observed in productive rearrangements about 87% or about 30% of the time, broadly matching IMGT annotations. A few of the identified cytomegalovirus-associated TCR beta chains were confirmed in vitro to be specific for cytomegalovirus antigens. In a later analysis, several top co-occurrence clusters were reported to appear linked to parvovirus B19, influenza, CMV and Epstein-Barr virus. Some IMGT-functional V segments, including TRBV6-2 and TRBV6-3, could not be distinguished by the 87-base-pair reads and were therefore excluded. Presence/absence analyses assumed roughly uniform sequencing depth across donors, an assumption that may not hold. Linkage disequilibrium might explain the correlated functional status among segregating V segments, but an unknown experimental factor could not be ruled out. Because HLA typing was unavailable for some donors at each locus, only the typed subset was used in association tests. According to a later analysis, most CMV-associated TCR beta chains appeared to be HLA-restricted, and the HLA associations seemed to be driven largely by CMV exposure. CMV serostatus was the only immune exposure information available for the cohort. It was suggested by the authors that the approach could potentially be generalized to other disease states and immunological phenotypes. A further reported finding was that TCR beta sequences accurately predicted the HLA-A and HLA-B alleles for most subjects in the first cohort. The study listed 170 or so TCR beta chains as associated with cytomegalovirus. A cluster of highly shared sequence variants was judged likely to represent a technical artifact of the sequencing pipeline.

V and J lose 2 bases and 2 bases, and a span of 6 bases separates them. The germline V gene gives CDR1 as MNHEY and CDR2 as SVGAGI. Measured from the cysteine to the phenylalanine, the CDR3 is 13 residues long. Of all the DNA, just the CDR3 is kept, 39 bases in frame from base 1. Libraries were made using the immunoSEQ multiplex PCR assay. The multiplex PCR relied on a mix of 60 forward primers for TCR Vbeta segments and 13 reverse primers for TCR Jbeta segments. A multiplex PCR assay on genomic DNA amplified the CDR3 region of rearranged TCR beta genes. The amplified TCR beta libraries were sequenced on the Illumina HiSeq System as 87-base-pair reads. The original pipeline was this. Across the 640 or so repertoires, a later analysis counted 78 million or so unique TCR beta chains, approximately 12 million of which were shared by at least two donors. A nearest-neighbor algorithm error-corrected the raw reads and collapsed the reads into unique sequences, merging closely related sequences to remove PCR and sequencing errors. To assign V, D and J gene segments, CDR3 sequences were aligned to IMGT reference sequences. For a sequence to be retained, a match of at least six nucleotides was required to both a V gene segment and a J gene segment. A rearrangement was called productive if the CDR3 had no stop codons and remained in frame with V and J, and every other rearrangement was called non-productive. CDR3 was defined according to IMGT convention as the region running from the second conserved V-encoded cysteine to the conserved J-encoded phenylalanine. The earlier analysis of 450 to 750 of the donors excluded any sequence lacking an unambiguous match to a single V gene segment. In an earlier analysis of roughly 500 of the donors, V segments were called functional above 56.7% productive rearrangements and were called segregating when the between-donor standard deviation exceeded 5%. To diagnose cytomegalovirus status from the catalog of TCR beta chain sequences, a statistical classification framework was built. In a later analysis, V and J genes were assigned by comparing TCR nucleotide sequences against IMGT/GENE-DB human TR gene sequences. Using the TCRdist pipeline, a later analysis assigned CDR3 sequences along with most-parsimonious VDJ recombination scenarios. A later analysis defined each TCR beta chain by its CDR3 amino acid sequence plus V-gene family, and excluded reads lacking a unique V-gene family. To address suspected cross-contamination and a sequencing artifact, a later analysis removed some 620 highly shared, low-generation-probability nucleotide sequences. For each public chain, a later analysis derived a clonal expansion index from normalized ranks of inferred template counts within each repertoire. A later analysis computed generation probabilities with a VDJ recombination model fitted to out-of-frame rearrangements, and checked the results against IGoR. Hypergeometric tests were used in a later analysis to score TCR-TCR, TCR-HLA and TCR-CMV co-occurrence, with a repertoire-size bias correction applied to the TCR pairs. False discovery rates were estimated in a later analysis by permuting HLA or CMV assignments 20 times. In a later analysis, co-occurring TCRs were grouped using DBSCAN, with TCRdist sequence similarity added in when clustering inside HLA-allele-positive subsets. For co-occurrence clustering, repertoires with fewer than 30,000 or more than 120,000 public chains were excluded, along with five repertoires with anomalous nucleotide sharing. Not all clones reach the TCRdb copy of this immuneACCESS table, which keeps in-frame sequences only. Checked studies attribute under half of the gap to unresolved V genes and leave the rest unexplained. That table is the source of V, J and clone size, and D and trimming were worked out from the DNA. The sample's clone listing holds 220,000 or so clones. The top ten clones comprise around 1.1% of the sample.

Material for sequencing was PBMCs. The sequence links TRBV6-5 to TRBJ1-1, with no confidently assigned D gene. This receptor was identified in a girl aged 2-10 years in good health and CMV-seropositive. CDR3 sequence: CASSYGTNTEAFF. The nucleotide sequence reads as follows: TGTGCCAGCAGTTACGGTACTAACACTGAAGCTTTCTTT.